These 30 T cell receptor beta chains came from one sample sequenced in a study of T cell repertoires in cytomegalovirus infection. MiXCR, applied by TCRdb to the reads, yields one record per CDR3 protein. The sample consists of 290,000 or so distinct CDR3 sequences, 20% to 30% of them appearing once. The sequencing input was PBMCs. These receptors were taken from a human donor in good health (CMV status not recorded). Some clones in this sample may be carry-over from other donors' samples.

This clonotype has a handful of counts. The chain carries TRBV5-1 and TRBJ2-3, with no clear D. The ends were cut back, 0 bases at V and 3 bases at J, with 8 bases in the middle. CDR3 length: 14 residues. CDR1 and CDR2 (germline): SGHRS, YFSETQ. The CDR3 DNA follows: TGCGCCAGCAGCTTGGGCCCTCCAACAGATACGCAGTATTTT. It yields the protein CASSLGPPTDTQYF. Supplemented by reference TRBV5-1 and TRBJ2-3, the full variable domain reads KAGVTQTPRYLIKTRGQQVTLSCSPISGHRSVSWYQQTPGQGLQFLFEYFSETQRNKGNFPGRFSGRQFSNSRSEMNVSTLELGDSALYLCASSLGPPTDTQYFGPGTRLTVL.

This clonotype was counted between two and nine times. The CDR3 nucleotides read TGTGCCAGCAGCCTTGGTGGGCAGGGGGCGTACTATGGCTACACCTTC. It is translated as CASSLGGQGAYYGYTF. The chain has TRBV7-2 and TRBJ1-2; 8 nucleotides line up with TRBD1. The junction had 11 bases not matched to a gene; V was cut back by 5 bases and J by 3 bases. Germline values: CDR1 SGHTA, CDR2 FQGNSA. CDR3 size: 16 residues.

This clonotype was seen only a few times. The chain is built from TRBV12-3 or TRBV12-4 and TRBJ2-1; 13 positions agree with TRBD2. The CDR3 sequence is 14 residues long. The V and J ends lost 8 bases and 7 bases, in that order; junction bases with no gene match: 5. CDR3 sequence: CASHRLAGGNEQFF. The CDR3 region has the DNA TGTGCCAGCCACAGACTAGCGGGGGGAAATGAGCAGTTCTTC.

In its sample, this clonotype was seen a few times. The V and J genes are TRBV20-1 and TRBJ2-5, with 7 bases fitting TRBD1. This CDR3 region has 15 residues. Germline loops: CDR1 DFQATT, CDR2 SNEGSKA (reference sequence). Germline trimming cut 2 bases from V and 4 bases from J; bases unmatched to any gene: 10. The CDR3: CSARPGQVRGETQYF. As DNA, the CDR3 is TGCAGTGCTAGACCCGGACAGGTTCGCGGAGAGACCCAGTACTTC.

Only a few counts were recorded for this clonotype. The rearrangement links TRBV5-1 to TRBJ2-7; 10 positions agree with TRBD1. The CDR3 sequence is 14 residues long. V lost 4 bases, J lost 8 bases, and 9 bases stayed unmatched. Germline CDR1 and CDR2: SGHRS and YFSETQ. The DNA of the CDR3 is TGCGCCAGCAGCCAGGCCGGACAGGGGGGGAAGCAGTACTTC. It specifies CASSQAGQGGKQYF.

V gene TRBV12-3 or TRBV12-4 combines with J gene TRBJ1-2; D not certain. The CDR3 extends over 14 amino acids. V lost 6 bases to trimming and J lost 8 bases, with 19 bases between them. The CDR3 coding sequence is TGTGCCAGCAGCCTATCTTCGGAGGGAGGCGGCTACACCTTC. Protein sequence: CASSLSSEGGGYTF.

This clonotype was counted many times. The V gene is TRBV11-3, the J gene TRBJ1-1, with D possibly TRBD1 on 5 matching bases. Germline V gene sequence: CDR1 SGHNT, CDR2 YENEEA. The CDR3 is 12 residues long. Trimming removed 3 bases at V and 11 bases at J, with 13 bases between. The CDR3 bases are TGTGCCAGCAGCTTCAGGGACGGTGAGGCTTTCTTT. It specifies CASSFRDGEAFF.

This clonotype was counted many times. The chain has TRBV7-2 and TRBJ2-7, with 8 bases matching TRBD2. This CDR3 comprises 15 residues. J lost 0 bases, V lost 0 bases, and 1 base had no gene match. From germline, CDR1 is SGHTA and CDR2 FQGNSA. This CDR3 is CASSLAGTSSYEQYF. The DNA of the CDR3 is TGTGCCAGCAGCTTAGCGGGGACTAGCTCCTACGAGCAGTACTTC.

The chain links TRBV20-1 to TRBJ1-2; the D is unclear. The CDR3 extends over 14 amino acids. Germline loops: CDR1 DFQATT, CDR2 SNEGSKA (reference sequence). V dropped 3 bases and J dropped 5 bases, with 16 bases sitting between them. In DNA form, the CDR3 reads TGCAGTGCTAGCATCGATTATGGGGATTATGGCTACACCTTC. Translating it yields CSASIDYGDYGYTF.

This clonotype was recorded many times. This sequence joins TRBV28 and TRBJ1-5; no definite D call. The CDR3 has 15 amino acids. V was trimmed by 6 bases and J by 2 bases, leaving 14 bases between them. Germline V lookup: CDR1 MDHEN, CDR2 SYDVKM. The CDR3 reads CASSVGSVGNQPQHF. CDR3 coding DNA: TGTGCCAGCAGCGTCGGGTCGGTAGGCAATCAGCCCCAGCATTTT.

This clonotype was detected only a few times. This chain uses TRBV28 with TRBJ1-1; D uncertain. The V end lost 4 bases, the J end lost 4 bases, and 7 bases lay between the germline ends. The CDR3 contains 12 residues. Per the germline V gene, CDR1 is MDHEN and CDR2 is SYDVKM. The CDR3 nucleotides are TGTGCCAGCAGTTCCCATTCCACTGAAGCTTTCTTT. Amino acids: CASSSHSTEAFF.

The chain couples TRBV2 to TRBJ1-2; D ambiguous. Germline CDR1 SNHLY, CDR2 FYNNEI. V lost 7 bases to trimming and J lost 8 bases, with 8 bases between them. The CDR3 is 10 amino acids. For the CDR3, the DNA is TGTGCCAGCAAAGGCTCGGGCTACACCTTC. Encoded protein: CASKGSGYTF. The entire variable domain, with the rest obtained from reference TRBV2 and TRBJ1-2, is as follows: EPEVTQTPSHQVTQMGQEVILRCVPISNHLYFYWYRQILGQKVEFLVSFYNNEISEKSEIFDDQFSVERPDGSNFTLKIRSTKLEDSAMYFCASKGSGYTFGSGTRLTVV.

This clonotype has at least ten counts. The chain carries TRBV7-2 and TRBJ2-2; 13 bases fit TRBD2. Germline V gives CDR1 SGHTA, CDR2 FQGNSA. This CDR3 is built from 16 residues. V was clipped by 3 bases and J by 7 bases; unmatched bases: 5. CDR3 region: CASSLGLAGIDGELFF. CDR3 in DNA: TGTGCCAGCAGCTTGGGACTAGCGGGAATTGACGGGGAGCTGTTTTTT.

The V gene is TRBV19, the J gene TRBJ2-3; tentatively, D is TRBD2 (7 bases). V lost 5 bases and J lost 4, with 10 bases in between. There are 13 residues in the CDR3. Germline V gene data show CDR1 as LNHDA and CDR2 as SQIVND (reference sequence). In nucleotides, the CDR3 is TGTGCCAGTAGTGTAGGGGGGGCAGATACGCAGTATTTT. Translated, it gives CASSVGGADTQYF.

The CDR3 protein is CASSQVGGLAGITYEQYF. The CDR3 DNA follows: TGCGCCAGCAGCCAAGTCGGGGGACTAGCGGGAATAACCTACGAGCAGTACTTC. The rearrangement links TRBV4-1 to TRBJ2-7, with TRBD2 matching 13 bases. J lost 2 bases, V lost 1 base, and 8 bases had no gene match. This CDR3 region has 18 residues. Germline assignment: CDR1 MGHRA and CDR2 YSYEKL.

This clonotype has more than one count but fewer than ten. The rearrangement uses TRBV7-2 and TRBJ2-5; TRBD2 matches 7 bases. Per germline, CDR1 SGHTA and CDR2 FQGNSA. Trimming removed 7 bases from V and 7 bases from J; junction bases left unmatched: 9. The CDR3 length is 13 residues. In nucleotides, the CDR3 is TGTGCCAGCACCCCTGGCGGGAGTGGGACCCAGTACTTC. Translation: CASTPGGSGTQYF. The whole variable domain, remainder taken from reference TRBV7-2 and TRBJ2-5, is GAGVSQSPSNKVTEKGKDVELRCDPISGHTALYWYRQSLGQGLEFLIYFQGNSAPDKSGLPSDRFSAERTGGSVSTLTIQRTQQEDSAVYLCASTPGGSGTQYFGPGTRLLVL.

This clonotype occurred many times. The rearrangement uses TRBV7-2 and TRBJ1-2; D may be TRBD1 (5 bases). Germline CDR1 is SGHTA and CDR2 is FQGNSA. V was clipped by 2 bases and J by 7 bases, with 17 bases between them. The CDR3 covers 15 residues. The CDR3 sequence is CASSLSAPGVVGYTF. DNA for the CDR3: TGTGCCAGCAGCTTATCCGCCCCGGGGGTGGTTGGCTACACCTTC.

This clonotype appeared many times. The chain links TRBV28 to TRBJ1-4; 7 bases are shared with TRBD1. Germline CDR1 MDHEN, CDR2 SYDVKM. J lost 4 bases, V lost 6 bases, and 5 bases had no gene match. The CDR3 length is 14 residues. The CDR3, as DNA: TGTGCCAGCAGACACAGGGGATTTAATGAAAAACTGTTTTTT. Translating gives CASRHRGFNEKLFF.

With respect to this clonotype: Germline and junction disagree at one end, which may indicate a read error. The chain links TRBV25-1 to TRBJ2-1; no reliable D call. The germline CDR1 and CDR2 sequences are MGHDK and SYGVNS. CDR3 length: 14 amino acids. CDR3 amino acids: CASSVPPQSNAQFF. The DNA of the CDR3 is TGTGCCAGCAGTGTTCCCCCGCAGTCCAATGCGCAGTTCTTC. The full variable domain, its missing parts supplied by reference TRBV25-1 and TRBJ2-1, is EADIYQTPRYLVIGTGKKITLECSQTMGHDKMYWYQQDPGMELHLIHYSYGVNSTEKGDLSSESTVSRIRTEHFPLTLESARPSHTSQYLCASSVPPQSNAQFFGPGTRLTVL.

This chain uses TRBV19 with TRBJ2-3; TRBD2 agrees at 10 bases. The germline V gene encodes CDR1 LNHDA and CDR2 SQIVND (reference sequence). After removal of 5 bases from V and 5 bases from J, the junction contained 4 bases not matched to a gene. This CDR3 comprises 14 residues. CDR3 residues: CASSGLAGVDTQYF. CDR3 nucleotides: TGTGCCAGTAGTGGGCTAGCGGGAGTAGATACGCAGTATTTT.

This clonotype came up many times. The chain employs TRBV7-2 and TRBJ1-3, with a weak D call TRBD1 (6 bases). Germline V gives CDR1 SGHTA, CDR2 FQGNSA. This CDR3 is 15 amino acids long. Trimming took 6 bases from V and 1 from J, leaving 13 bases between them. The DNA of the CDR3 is TGTGCCAGCAGTCCCGAGGACAGATCTGGAAACACCATATATTTT. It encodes CASSPEDRSGNTIYF.

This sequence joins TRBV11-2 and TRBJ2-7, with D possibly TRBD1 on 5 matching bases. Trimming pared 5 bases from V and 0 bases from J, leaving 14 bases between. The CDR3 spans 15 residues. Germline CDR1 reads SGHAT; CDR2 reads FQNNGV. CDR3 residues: CASSKGAVTSYEQYF. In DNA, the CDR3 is TGTGCCAGCAGCAAAGGGGCCGTGACCTCCTACGAGCAGTACTTC.

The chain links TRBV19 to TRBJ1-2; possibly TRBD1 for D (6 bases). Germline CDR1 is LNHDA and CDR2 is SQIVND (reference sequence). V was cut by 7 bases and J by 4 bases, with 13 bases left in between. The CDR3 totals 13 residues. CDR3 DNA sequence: TGTGCCAGTACCGGGGGCCTCTTCTATGGCTACACCTTC. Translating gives CASTGGLFYGYTF.

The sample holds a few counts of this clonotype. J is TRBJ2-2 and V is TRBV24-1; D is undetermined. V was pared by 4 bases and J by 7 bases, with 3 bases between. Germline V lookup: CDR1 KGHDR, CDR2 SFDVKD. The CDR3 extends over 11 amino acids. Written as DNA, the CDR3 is TGTGCCACCAGTGAGGACGGGGAGCTGTTTTTT. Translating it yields CATSEDGELFF.

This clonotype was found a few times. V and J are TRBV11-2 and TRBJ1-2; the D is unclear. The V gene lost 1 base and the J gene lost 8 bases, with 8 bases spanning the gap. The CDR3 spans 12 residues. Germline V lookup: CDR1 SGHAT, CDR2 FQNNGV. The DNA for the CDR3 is TGTGCCAGCAGCTTAGTTGCAGAAGGCTACACCTTC. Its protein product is CASSLVAEGYTF.

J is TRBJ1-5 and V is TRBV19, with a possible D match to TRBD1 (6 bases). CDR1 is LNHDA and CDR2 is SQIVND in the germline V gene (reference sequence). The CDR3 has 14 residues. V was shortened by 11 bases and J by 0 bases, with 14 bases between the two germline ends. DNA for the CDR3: TGTGCCTCAGGGGACGGATATAGCAATCAGCCCCAGCATTTT. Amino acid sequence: CASGDGYSNQPQHF.

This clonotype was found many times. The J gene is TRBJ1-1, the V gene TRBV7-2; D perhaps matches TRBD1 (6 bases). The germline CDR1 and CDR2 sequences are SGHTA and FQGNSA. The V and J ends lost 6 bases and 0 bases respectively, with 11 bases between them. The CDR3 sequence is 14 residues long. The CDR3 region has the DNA TGTGCCAGCAGTCGGACAGCCCTGAACACTGAAGCTTTCTTT. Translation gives CASSRTALNTEAFF. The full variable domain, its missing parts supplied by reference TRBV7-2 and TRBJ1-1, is GAGVSQSPSNKVTEKGKDVELRCDPISGHTALYWYRQSLGQGLEFLIYFQGNSAPDKSGLPSDRFSAERTGGSVSTLTIQRTQQEDSAVYLCASSRTALNTEAFFGQGTRLTVV.

The CDR3 reads CSVLSGANVLTF. The CDR3 DNA is TGCAGCGTTCTGAGTGGGGCCAACGTCCTGACTTTC. J is TRBJ2-6 and V is TRBV29-1; D unclear. The V gene's germline CDR1 is SQVTM and CDR2 ANQGSEA. Trimming took off 5 bases at V and 3 bases at J, with 5 bases between the two ends. This CDR3 is 12 amino acids long.

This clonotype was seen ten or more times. The chain's CDR3 is CASSSAGGRYNEQFF. The CDR3 DNA follows: TGTGCCAGCAGCTCAGCGGGGGGCAGGTACAATGAGCAGTTCTTC. This chain joins TRBV7-2 and TRBJ2-1; 9 nucleotides line up with TRBD2. With V trimmed by 4 bases and J by 4 bases, 5 bases remained unmatched. The CDR3 is made up of 15 amino acids. Per germline, CDR1 SGHTA and CDR2 FQGNSA.

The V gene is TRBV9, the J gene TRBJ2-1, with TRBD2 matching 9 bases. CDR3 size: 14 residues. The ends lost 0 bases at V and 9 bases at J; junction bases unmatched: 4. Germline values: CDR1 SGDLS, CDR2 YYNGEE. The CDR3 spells CASSVGGGAGEQFF. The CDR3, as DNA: TGTGCCAGCAGCGTAGGCGGGGGGGCCGGTGAGCAGTTCTTC.